This T cell receptor beta chain was profiled in a study of CD8+ T cells in alopecia areata. Study summary: Each day, treated patients took oral tofacitinib twice, at 5 to 10 mg per dose.

Study outcomes and limitations: Against the mouse data, patients shared TCRs less clearly, possibly for HLA reasons. Normal scalp showed lower clonality than lesional scalp, especially alopecia totalis/universalis.

RNA extraction and reverse transcription yielded cDNA as sequencing template. The assay was immunoSEQ multiplex PCR, and TCRdb's table has in-frame clones only and misses some. The sample contains 140,000 to 150,000 clones, 50% to 65% of which appear only once. Trimming cost V 8 bases and J 9 bases; bases outside gene matches: 15. The CDR3 extends over 15 amino acids. Germline assignment: CDR1 MNHEY and CDR2 SVGAGI. The treatment is: oral pan-JAK inhibitor, 5-10 mg twice daily. Peripheral blood samples and lesional scalp punch biopsies were obtained from alopecia areata patients. Note on this clone: Its antigen is unknown.

This receptor was taken from a human donor with alopecia areata. This chain connects TRBV6-5 to TRBJ2-1, with TRBD1 matching 8 bases. Sample: CD8+ T cells sorted from blood, taken at week 4, from a patient treated with tofacitinib. In DNA form, the CDR3 reads TGTGCCAGCTGTAACGCGCAGGGGGCTGTTTTTGAGCAGTTCTTC. Its protein product is CASCNAQGAVFEQFF.